Following are 30 T cell receptor beta chains from one sample sequenced in a study of blood T cells in healthy people across ages. Primers used in a second PCR of about 6 to 11 cycles were a sample-barcoded 5' primer and a J-beta primer mix. From the 5' RACE reads, TCRdb called clonotypes with MiXCR, one entry per CDR3 protein. The sample yields roughly 680,000 distinct CDR3 sequences, approximately 21% seen once. Source material: blood. Receptors were obtained from a man in his 70s in good health.

The CDR3 sequence is CASSTAGQVYF. The CDR3 DNA is TGTGCCAGCAGTACCGCGGGACAGGTATATTTT. This chain links TRBV7-9 with TRBJ2-3; TRBD1 aligns across 8 bases. The CDR3 totals 11 residues. The trim removed 6 bases at V and 15 bases at J, leaving 8 bases unmatched. Germline V CDR1 and CDR2: SEHNR, FQNEAQ (reference sequence).

The gene calls are TRBV7-2 and TRBJ2-7; D not resolved. Germline V gives CDR1 SGHTA, CDR2 FQGNSA. The CDR3 covers 15 residues. The germline V and J ends were trimmed by 5 bases and 6 bases, with 20 bases remaining between them. CDR3: CASSPSAERAREQYF. The CDR3 DNA reads TGTGCCAGCAGCCCCTCGGCTGAAAGGGCACGCGAGCAGTACTTC. The full variable domain, rest sourced from reference TRBV7-2 and TRBJ2-7, is GAGVSQSPSNKVTEKGKDVELRCDPISGHTALYWYRQSLGQGLEFLIYFQGNSAPDKSGLPSDRFSAERTGGSVSTLTIQRTQQEDSAVYLCASSPSAERAREQYFGPGTRLTVT.

Only a few counts were recorded for this clonotype. A junction end diverges from the germline sequence, so it may reflect a read error. The V gene is TRBV3-1, the J gene TRBJ2-1; 10 positions match TRBD2. The CDR3 is made up of 14 amino acids. Germline V gene lookup returns CDR1 LGHDT and CDR2 YNNKEL (reference sequence). The CDR3, as DNA: TGTGCCAGCAGCCAGGGACTAGCGACCGGGCAGGGATCCTTC. Protein sequence: CASSQGLATGQGSF.

This clonotype occurred a few times. This chain links TRBV20-1 with TRBJ2-7; 8 bases match TRBD2. The CDR3 has 16 amino acids. Germline loops: CDR1 DFQATT, CDR2 SNEGSKA (reference sequence). V shed 0 bases, J shed 4 bases, and the junction held 11 bases outside the gene matches. The DNA of the CDR3 is TGCAGTGCTAGAGATCAAACTAGCGGCTTAATATACGAGCAGTACTTC. It translates to CSARDQTSGLIYEQYF.

This sequence joins TRBV7-2 and TRBJ2-7, with 7 nucleotides matching TRBD2. The CDR3 has 14 residues. Germline CDR1 SGHTA, CDR2 FQGNSA. V lost 0 bases and J lost 7; bases outside the gene matches: 6. CDR3 nucleotide sequence: TGTGCCAGCAGCTTAGCGACGGGAGCGGGAGAGCAGTACTTC. Residues: CASSLATGAGEQYF.

CDR3 nucleotide sequence: TGTGCCAGCAGCCCCGAGGAGGGAGTACTCGGCGAGCAGTACTTC. The encoded protein is CASSPEEGVLGEQYF. The rearrangement links TRBV9 to TRBJ2-1; D perhaps matches TRBD2 (6 bases). The tail of the sequence fits TRBJ2-7 better, so the J call may be wrong. This CDR3 is 15 amino acids long. From germline, CDR1 is SGDLS and CDR2 YYNGEE.

The CDR3 DNA follows: TGCAGTGCGTTTACTAGCGGGAGGACGACAGATACGCAGTATTTT. Translating it yields CSAFTSGRTTDTQYF. The chain joins TRBV20-1 to TRBJ2-3; 12 bases agree with TRBD2. CDR1 DFQATT and CDR2 SNEGSKA come from the germline V gene (reference sequence). The junction had 7 bases not matched to a gene; V was cut back by 6 bases and J by 3 bases. The CDR3 has 15 residues.

This clonotype was recorded a few times. V is TRBV29-1 and J is TRBJ2-1; D might be TRBD2 (6 bases). The length of the CDR3 is 15 residues. Trimming pared 0 bases from V and 9 bases from J, leaving 18 bases between. The germline V gene has CDR1 SQVTM and CDR2 ANQGSEA. DNA of the CDR3: TGCAGCGTTGAAGATCCCCTCGGGACTTTAGGTGAGCAGTTCTTC. Its protein is CSVEDPLGTLGEQFF.

This clonotype showed up just a few times. J is TRBJ2-7 and V is TRBV28; no reliable D call. Per the germline V gene, CDR1 is MDHEN and CDR2 is SYDVKM. V gave up 2 bases and J gave up 4 bases, with 15 bases separating them. CDR3 length: 15 amino acids. CDR3 residues: CASSLRAGRAYEQYF. In nucleotides, the CDR3 is TGTGCCAGCAGTTTACGCGCAGGTAGGGCGTACGAGCAGTACTTC. Full variable domain (outside the CDR3, taken from reference TRBV28 and TRBJ2-7): DVKVTQSSRYLVKRTGEKVFLECVQDMDHENMFWYRQDPGLGLRLIYFSYDVKMKEKGDIPEGYSVSREKKERFSLILESASTNQTSMYLCASSLRAGRAYEQYFGPGTRLTVT.

V gene TRBV3-1 combines with J gene TRBJ1-1, with a possible D match to TRBD1 (5 bases). The V and J ends lost 0 bases and 2 bases respectively, with 7 bases between them. The germline gives CDR1 LGHDT, CDR2 YNNKEL (reference sequence). The CDR3 length is 14 residues. In DNA form, the CDR3 reads TGTGCCAGCAGCCAAGATGGGGCAAACACTGAAGCTTTCTTT. Protein: CASSQDGANTEAFF.

This clonotype has a handful of counts. The chain employs TRBV7-3 and TRBJ2-1, with D unclear. Trimming took 4 bases from V and 8 from J, leaving 12 bases between them. The CDR3 contains 13 residues. Per germline, CDR1 SGHTA and CDR2 FQGTGA. The CDR3 region has the DNA TGTGCCAGCAGCTCGACCCTGGGCCATGAGCAGTTCTTC. It specifies CASSSTLGHEQFF. The complete variable domain, with remaining parts taken from reference TRBV7-3 and TRBJ2-1, reads GAGVSQTPSNKVTEKGKYVELRCDPISGHTALYWYRQSLGQGPEFLIYFQGTGAADDSGLPNDRFFAVRPEGSVSTLKIQRTERGDSAVYLCASSSTLGHEQFFGPGTRLTVL.

The rearrangement uses TRBV12-3 or TRBV12-4 and TRBJ2-3; 10 nucleotides align to TRBD1. TRBJ1-5 matches the DNA end more closely, so the J call is doubtful. The CDR3 length is 16 residues. CDR3 DNA: TGTGCCAGCAGGGGATGGGACAGGGGCCGAACAGATACGCAGCATTTT. Translated: CASRGWDRGRTDTQHF.

The chain combines TRBV28 with TRBJ1-1; TRBD1 is a possible D gene (5 bases). CDR1 is MDHEN and CDR2 is SYDVKM in the germline V gene. V was trimmed by 5 bases and J by 4 bases, leaving 14 bases between them. This CDR3 comprises 14 residues. The CDR3 spells CASSPDGGSTEAFF. In nucleotides, the CDR3 is TGTGCCAGCAGTCCCGACGGGGGTAGCACTGAAGCTTTCTTT.

V gene TRBV5-1 combines with J gene TRBJ2-3, with a weak D call TRBD2 (6 bases). The CDR3 is made up of 17 amino acids. Trimming stripped 4 bases from V and 5 bases from J, with 23 bases between. The V gene's germline CDR1 is SGHRS and CDR2 YFSETQ. CDR3 region: CASSPPATSPRGDTQYF. The CDR3, as DNA: TGCGCCAGCAGCCCGCCCGCTACTAGCCCCCGGGGAGATACGCAGTATTTT.

In this sample, this clonotype turned up a few times. One base away lies a much larger clone, so this may be a sequencing read error. The J gene is TRBJ2-5, the V gene TRBV5-1; D is unclear. The CDR3 extends over 14 amino acids. From germline, CDR1 is SGHRS and CDR2 YFSETQ. DNA for the CDR3: TGCGCCGGCAGCTCTACGACTGCAGCAGAGACCCAGTACTTC. Translating it yields CAGSSTTAAETQYF.

V and J are TRBV6-1 and TRBJ1-3, with D tentatively TRBD1 (6 bases). The CDR3 loop spans 16 amino acids. Trimming took 4 bases from V and 0 from J, leaving 13 bases between them. Germline CDR1 reads MNHNS; CDR2 reads SASEGT. The CDR3 is CASSVRQDPSGNTIYF. In nucleotides, the CDR3 is TGTGCCAGCAGTGTCCGACAGGACCCCTCTGGAAACACCATATATTTT.

For this clonotype: The junction departs from the called germline gene at one end, perhaps through a read error. The rearrangement links TRBV3-1 to TRBJ2-5; TRBD2 aligns across 7 bases. CDR1 LGHDT and CDR2 YNNKEL come from the germline V gene (reference sequence). This CDR3 has 16 residues. The CDR3 reads CANSQNDGRAGETQYF. CDR3 sequence (DNA): TGTGCCAACAGCCAAAACGATGGGAGGGCCGGCGAGACCCAGTACTTC.

J is TRBJ2-3 and V is TRBV29-1; tentatively, D is TRBD1 or TRBD2 (5 bases each). With 1 base removed from V and 1 base from J, the gap between germline ends came to 18 bases. CDR3 length: 17 amino acids. CDR1 and CDR2 (germline): SQVTM, ANQGSEA. The CDR3 reads CSVEGGLGGLGTDTQYF. The CDR3 nucleotides are TGCAGCGTTGAAGGCGGTCTTGGGGGTTTGGGCACAGATACGCAGTATTTT.

This clonotype was counted a few times. The genes are TRBV2 and TRBJ2-2, with 13 bases aligning to TRBD2. This CDR3 contains 17 residues. CDR1 SNHLY and CDR2 FYNNEI come from the germline V gene. Trimming removed 5 bases from V and 6 bases from J; junction bases left unmatched: 9. The DNA of the CDR3 is TGTGCCAGCAGTCCTAGGACTAGCGGGAGAGGTCCCGGGGAGCTGTTTTTT. As protein: CASSPRTSGRGPGELFF.

This clonotype was counted between two and nine times. At one of its ends the junction is not consistent with the germline gene, which may arise from a read error. The genes are TRBV4-2 and TRBJ2-7, with 7 positions matching TRBD2. This CDR3 spans 15 amino acids. Looked up from germline, CDR1 is LGHNA and CDR2 is YNFKEQ. For the CDR3, the DNA is TGTGCCAGCAGCCAAGGGCTAGCGGTAACCTACGAGCAGTGCTTC. Protein product: CASSQGLAVTYEQCF.

This clonotype was observed a few times. The rearrangement links TRBV27 to TRBJ1-6; 9 bases are a match to TRBD1. The length of the CDR3 is 18 residues. Losses at the gene ends were 10 bases for V and 0 bases for J; bases not matched to a gene: 13. CDR1 and CDR2 from the germline V gene are MNHEY and SMNVEV (reference sequence). CDR3 loop: CATGTRDRASSYNSPLHF. The CDR3 DNA follows: TGTGCCACCGGAACTCGGGACAGGGCAAGCTCCTATAATTCACCCCTCCACTTT.

This clonotype was detected many times. This chain connects TRBV29-1 to TRBJ2-5; 7 nucleotides match TRBD2. Germline values: CDR1 SQVTM, CDR2 ANQGSEA. The CDR3 is 12 residues long. V dropped 3 bases and J dropped 5; count of bases not matched to a gene: 3. In DNA form, the CDR3 reads TGCAGCGTTGACGGGGGGTCGGAGACCCAGTACTTC. Protein: CSVDGGSETQYF.

Regarding this clonotype: Mismatch with germline at one junction end may stem from a read error. The chain couples TRBV28 to TRBJ2-7; D is tentatively TRBD1 or TRBD2 (5 bases each). Germline CDR1 and CDR2: MDHEN and SYDVKM. The CDR3 loop spans 14 amino acids. CDR3 sequence reads: CASSLGTVPYGQYF. The CDR3, as DNA: TGTGCCAGCAGCCTCGGGACGGTTCCCTACGGGCAGTACTTC.

This sequence joins TRBV20-1 and TRBJ2-1, with D uncertain. Germline CDR1 DFQATT, CDR2 SNEGSKA (reference sequence). CDR3 size: 14 residues. V was trimmed by 6 bases and J by 0 bases, leaving 12 bases between them. In DNA, the CDR3 is TGCAGTGCCCCGGTATTGAGCTCCTACAATGAGCAGTTCTTC. Protein: CSAPVLSSYNEQFF.

The sample holds a few counts of this clonotype. This chain uses TRBV9 with TRBJ1-2; no clear D gene. V gave up 0 bases and J gave up 4 bases, with 7 bases separating them. CDR1 and CDR2 from the germline V gene are SGDLS and YYNGEE. This CDR3 is built from 13 residues. CDR3 in amino acids: CASSVDGAYGYTF. CDR3 sequence (DNA): TGTGCCAGCAGCGTAGACGGCGCCTATGGCTACACCTTC.

V gene TRBV24-1 combines with J gene TRBJ2-5, with D maybe TRBD1 (6 bases). The CDR3 spans 16 residues. The V and J ends lost 4 bases and 2 bases respectively, with 16 bases between them. The V gene's germline CDR1 is KGHDR and CDR2 SFDVKD. In DNA, the CDR3 is TGTGCCACCAGTGACACCGGAGAAGGACAGCAAGAGACCCAGTACTTC. It specifies CATSDTGEGQQETQYF.

This clonotype showed up just a few times. The chain uses TRBV20-1 and TRBJ2-5; possibly TRBD1 or TRBD2 for D (5 bases each). Germline lookup yields CDR1 DFQATT and CDR2 SNEGSKA (reference sequence). The CDR3 has 12 residues. V was pared by 3 bases and J by 7 bases, with 12 bases between. The CDR3, as DNA: TGCAGTGCTAGCGACAGCCGGGGGACCCAGTACTTC. It specifies CSASDSRGTQYF.

This clonotype was seen a handful of times. This chain's CDR3 is CASSLIVGTSGSSWELFF. The CDR3 DNA reads as TGTGCCAGCAGTTTAATCGTCGGGACTAGCGGGAGTAGCTGGGAGCTGTTTTTT. The chain recombines TRBV28 with TRBJ2-2; 14 bases are shared with TRBD2. The length of the CDR3 is 18 residues. Germline V gene data show CDR1 as MDHEN and CDR2 as SYDVKM. After removal of 2 bases from V and 9 bases from J, the junction contained 11 bases not matched to a gene.

This clonotype was recorded many times. The chain combines TRBV28 with TRBJ2-7; D is possibly TRBD1 (6 bases). Per the germline V gene, CDR1 is MDHEN and CDR2 is SYDVKM. The CDR3 has 14 residues. V lost 6 bases and J lost 2, with 14 bases in between. This CDR3 reads CASRTRGQTYEQYF. Here the CDR3 DNA reads TGTGCCAGCAGAACCAGAGGACAGACCTACGAGCAGTACTTC. The variable domain in full, completed from reference TRBV28 and TRBJ2-7, reads DVKVTQSSRYLVKRTGEKVFLECVQDMDHENMFWYRQDPGLGLRLIYFSYDVKMKEKGDIPEGYSVSREKKERFSLILESASTNQTSMYLCASRTRGQTYEQYFGPGTRLTVT.

As to this clonotype: One end of the junction does not line up with germline, which may come from a read error. The J gene is TRBJ2-2, the V gene TRBV4-1; 12 bases map to TRBD1. This CDR3 has 17 residues. The germline gives CDR1 MGHRA, CDR2 YSYEKL. CDR3 sequence reads: CASSPLGQGANTAELFF. CDR3 coding DNA: TGCGCCAGCAGCCCCCTGGGACAGGGGGCCAACACCGCGGAGCTGTTTTTT.